This entry lists 21 T cell receptor beta chains sequenced from one sample in a study of T cells expressing NK-cell markers. TCRdb reanalyzed the 5' RACE reads, giving one entry per CDR3 protein sequence and no DNA. This sample's clone table lists about 460,000 distinct CDR3 sequences. The specimen sequenced was blood T cells: a sorted CD56 or NKG2C T cell subset, CD4+ or CD8+ T cells, or bulk PBMC T cells (not recorded which). The receptors were sampled from a woman in her fifties or sixties in good health.

V usage is TRBV11-2 and J usage is TRBJ2-1; TCRdb selects TRBD1, and the lack of DNA leaves this call unchecked. This CDR3 contains 15 residues. Germline CDR1 SGHAT, CDR2 FQNNGV. The CDR3 spells CASSLNRGPYNEQFF.

This chain joins TRBV20-1 and TRBJ2-5; the TCRdb D gene call, TRBD1, has no DNA to confirm it. Germline CDR1 and CDR2: DFQATT and SNEGSKA (reference sequence). The CDR3 contains 15 residues. CDR3 residues: CSASGPGISEETQYF.

This sequence joins TRBV7-2 and TRBJ2-7; the D gene TCRdb calls, TRBD2, cannot be checked with no DNA. CDR1 and CDR2 (germline): SGHTA, FQGNSA. The CDR3 sequence is 15 residues long. The CDR3 sequence is CASSLLAGGPGEQYF.

J is TRBJ2-1 and V is TRBV11-2; the TCRdb call, TRBD2, lacks DNA for checking. From germline, CDR1 is SGHAT and CDR2 FQNNGV. The CDR3 contains 17 residues. The CDR3 is CASSLGSLGLIGNEQFF.

The V gene is TRBV6-5, the J gene TRBJ1-2; TCRdb gives TRBD1 as the D gene, but with no DNA this cannot be confirmed. The CDR3 is 14 residues long. Germline V gene lookup returns CDR1 MNHEY and CDR2 SVGAGI. The CDR3: CASSYSGQARGYTF.

V is TRBV5-1 and J is TRBJ2-1; no DNA is available, so the TRBD2 call from TCRdb remains unchecked. Germline values: CDR1 SGHRS, CDR2 YFSETQ. The CDR3 covers 16 residues. CDR3 loop: CASSLGSGTSTDEQFF.

The rearrangement joins TRBV7-8 to TRBJ1-1. The CDR3 is 13 amino acids. Germline CDR1 SGHVS, CDR2 FQNEAQ. The chain's CDR3 is CASSLGPTLEAFF.

The V gene is TRBV7-8, the J gene TRBJ2-1; TCRdb designates TRBD2, a call that cannot be tested without DNA. The CDR3 totals 19 residues. From germline, CDR1 is SGHVS and CDR2 FQNEAQ. The CDR3 loop reads CASSLGPSGSLTGANEQFF.

The rearrangement uses TRBV21-1 and TRBJ1-5. TRBV21-1 counts as a pseudogene. The CDR3 length is 13 residues. The CDR3 is CARWVRFGQPQHF.

The CDR3 region is CASSLMGEETQYF. This chain joins TRBV3-1 and TRBJ2-5; no DNA is available, so the TRBD1 call from TCRdb remains unchecked. Germline CDR1 and CDR2: LGHDT and YNNKEL (reference sequence). The CDR3 extends over 13 amino acids.

The V and J genes are TRBV10-3 and TRBJ2-4. The germline V gene encodes CDR1 ENHRY and CDR2 SYGVKD. This CDR3 is 13 amino acids long. The CDR3 is CAISEGNKNIQYF.

The chain links TRBV21-1 to TRBJ2-3; with no DNA, the TCRdb D assignment of TRBD1 cannot be verified. TRBV21-1 is a documented pseudogene. The CDR3 runs to 20 residues. The CDR3 sequence is CASSKALFCLATGHTDTQYF.

This chain connects TRBV12-3 or TRBV12-4 to TRBJ2-5; TCRdb's D call of TRBD1 is untestable without DNA. This CDR3 is built from 14 residues. The CDR3 reads CASSSQSRAGTQYF.

This chain uses TRBV20-1 with TRBJ2-7; the D call of TRBD2 rests on TCRdb alone, since no DNA is present to check it. Germline values: CDR1 DFQATT, CDR2 SNEGSKA (reference sequence). The CDR3 covers 14 residues. CDR3 amino acids: CSAPLAGGPYEQYF.

V gene TRBV12-3 or TRBV12-4 combines with J gene TRBJ2-1; checking the TCRdb D call of TRBD2 is not possible without DNA. The CDR3 spans 15 residues. This chain's CDR3 is CASRELAGEYNEQFF.

J is TRBJ2-2 and V is TRBV7-8; TCRdb lists TRBD2, though no DNA is available to test this call. Germline lookup yields CDR1 SGHVS and CDR2 FQNEAQ. The CDR3 has 15 amino acids. The CDR3 sequence: CASSWASGNTGELFF.

The chain links TRBV28 to TRBJ1-4; TCRdb returns TRBD1, unconfirmable since there is no DNA. The CDR3 is 15 residues long. The germline gives CDR1 MDHEN, CDR2 SYDVKM. CDR3 in amino acids: CASSPSGAGEQKLFF.

This rearrangement joins TRBV20-1 to TRBJ2-7. CDR3 size: 11 residues. Germline CDR1 is DFQATT and CDR2 is SNEGSKA (reference sequence). The CDR3 region is CSALRTYEQYF.

V is TRBV5-1 and J is TRBJ2-5; TCRdb picks TRBD2, but there is no DNA to check that call. Germline CDR1 SGHRS, CDR2 YFSETQ. The CDR3 consists of 17 residues. The CDR3 region is CASSFRLAGGPGETQYF.

V and J are TRBV6-6 and TRBJ2-1; TCRdb selects TRBD1, and the lack of DNA leaves this call unchecked. The CDR3 has 12 amino acids. Germline loops: CDR1 MNHNY, CDR2 SVGAGI (reference sequence). The chain's CDR3 is CASRAGTHEQFF.

The V call is TRBV6-6, the J call TRBJ2-1; there is no DNA to check the TCRdb D call of TRBD2. Germline V gene data show CDR1 as MNHNY and CDR2 as SVGAGI (reference sequence). CDR3 length: 16 residues. The CDR3: CASSYATSVRHNEQFF.